This T cell receptor (beta chain) is from a study of blood T cell repertoires in COVID-19. V lost 5 bases, J lost 2 bases, and 20 bases lay in between. The V gene's germline CDR1 is SEHNR and CDR2 FQNEAQ (reference sequence). CDR3 size: 17 residues. Here immunoSEQ multiplex PCR was the method, and the copy in TCRdb shows in-frame clones only, minus some. The table records roughly 70,000 clones, about 80% of them present only once. Sequenced material: peripheral blood. This chain uses TRBV7-9 with TRBJ2-3, with a possible D match to TRBD1 (6 bases). The clonotype comes from a man in his sixties or seventies who had recovered from COVID-19. The CDR3 reads CASSQIPQGSNTDTQYF. DNA of the CDR3: TGTGCCAGCAGCCAGATTCCCCAGGGGTCGAACACAGATACGCAGTATTTT.